The rows below give T cell receptor beta chains drawn from one sample of a study of blood T cell repertoires in COVID-19. TCRdb keeps only in-frame clones here, not all; method: immunoSEQ multiplex PCR. Among about 350,000 clones listed, around 90% were seen once. What was sequenced was peripheral blood. These receptors originate from a woman aged 60 to 75 with COVID-19, enrolled during active disease. The CDR3 runs from the conserved cysteine through the conserved F or W. Each record gives: V gene, clone size, D gene, J gene, CDR3 protein, CDR3 DNA. The D gene is left open where the match is weak. The size of a clone is reported for some rows only, either as once, few or many, or as a class for expanded clones.

v_call: TRBV9
clone_size: once
d_call: .
j_call: TRBJ1-6
cdr3_aa: CASSVAYSSPLHF
cdr3_nt: TGTGCCAGCAGCGTAGCTTATAGTTCACCCCTCCACTTT

v_call: TRBV5-4
clone_size: .
d_call: .
j_call: TRBJ1-2
cdr3_aa: CASSLDRAVGYTF
cdr3_nt: TGTGCCAGCAGCTTGGACAGGGCGGTTGGCTACACCTTC

v_call: TRBV5-1
clone_size: once
d_call: TRBD1
j_call: TRBJ1-2
cdr3_aa: CASSLRQGNYGYTF
cdr3_nt: TGCGCCAGCAGCTTGAGACAGGGGAACTATGGCTACACCTTC

v_call: TRBV5-4
clone_size: .
d_call: TRBD1
j_call: TRBJ1-1
cdr3_aa: CASSLGTGLETEAFF
cdr3_nt: TGTGCCAGCAGCCTCGGGACAGGGTTGGAGACTGAAGCTTTCTTT

v_call: TRBV11-1
clone_size: .
d_call: TRBD1
j_call: TRBJ2-7
cdr3_aa: CADWDRGSDEQYF
cdr3_nt: TGTGCCGATTGGGACAGGGGAAGCGACGAGCAGTACTTC

v_call: TRBV9
clone_size: .
d_call: .
j_call: TRBJ2-7
cdr3_aa: CASSAGPGMAYEQYF
cdr3_nt: TGTGCCAGCAGCGCCGGGCCCGGGATGGCCTACGAGCAGTACTTC

v_call: TRBV3-1/TRBV3-2
clone_size: .
d_call: TRBD2
j_call: TRBJ2-5
cdr3_aa: CASSHLAGGLGETQYF
cdr3_nt: TGTGCCAGCAGCCACCTAGCGGGGGGGTTGGGGGAGACCCAGTACTTC

v_call: TRBV6-5
clone_size: .
d_call: .
j_call: TRBJ2-7
cdr3_aa: CASRTLGGDYEQYF
cdr3_nt: TGTGCCAGCAGAACACTTGGCGGGGACTACGAGCAGTACTTC

v_call: TRBV4-2
clone_size: .
d_call: .
j_call: TRBJ1-2
cdr3_aa: CASSQEPGGYGYTF
cdr3_nt: TGTGCCAGCAGCCAAGAGCCCGGAGGCTATGGCTACACCTTC

v_call: TRBV2
clone_size: once
d_call: .
j_call: TRBJ1-4
cdr3_aa: CASRYSATNEKLFF
cdr3_nt: TGTGCCAGCAGGTACAGTGCAACTAATGAAAAACTGTTTTTT

v_call: TRBV5-1
clone_size: .
d_call: TRBD1
j_call: TRBJ2-7
cdr3_aa: CASSEGTGVYEQYF
cdr3_nt: TGCGCCAGCAGCGAAGGGACAGGGGTATACGAGCAGTACTTC

v_call: TRBV4-1
clone_size: .
d_call: .
j_call: TRBJ1-2
cdr3_aa: CASSPWTDQNYGYTF
cdr3_nt: TGCGCCAGCAGCCCCTGGACTGATCAAAACTATGGCTACACCTTC

v_call: TRBV5-8
clone_size: .
d_call: TRBD1
j_call: TRBJ1-5
cdr3_aa: CASSLPRGTNQPQHF
cdr3_nt: TGTGCCAGCAGCTTGCCCAGGGGGACCAATCAGCCCCAGCATTTT

v_call: TRBV19
clone_size: .
d_call: .
j_call: TRBJ1-2
cdr3_aa: CASSPVGGLDYGYTF
cdr3_nt: TGTGCCAGTAGCCCTGTGGGGGGTTTGGACTATGGCTACACCTTC

v_call: TRBV10-3
clone_size: .
d_call: TRBD2
j_call: TRBJ2-2
cdr3_aa: CAISVTSGFTGELFF
cdr3_nt: TGTGCCATCAGTGTGACTAGCGGCTTCACCGGGGAGCTGTTTTTT

v_call: TRBV19
clone_size: .
d_call: .
j_call: TRBJ1-5
cdr3_aa: CASSIWAPGSNQPQHF
cdr3_nt: TGTGCCAGTAGTATCTGGGCCCCGGGAAGCAATCAGCCCCAGCATTTT

v_call: TRBV4-2
clone_size: .
d_call: TRBD2
j_call: TRBJ2-5
cdr3_aa: CASSQDSSAGGRQETQYF
cdr3_nt: TGTGCCAGCAGCCAAGATAGTAGCGCGGGGGGGCGACAAGAGACCCAGTACTTC

v_call: TRBV6-2/TRBV6-3
clone_size: .
d_call: TRBD1
j_call: TRBJ1-2
cdr3_aa: CASSDVGTGATYGYTF
cdr3_nt: TGTGCCAGCAGTGATGTGGGGACAGGGGCTACCTATGGCTACACCTTC

v_call: TRBV11-2
clone_size: .
d_call: TRBD1
j_call: TRBJ1-2
cdr3_aa: CASSLAGTGRLYGYTF
cdr3_nt: TGTGCCAGCAGCTTAGCCGGGACAGGGCGACTCTATGGCTACACCTTC

v_call: TRBV5-1
clone_size: .
d_call: TRBD1
j_call: TRBJ2-7
cdr3_aa: CASSFYRGNEQYF
cdr3_nt: TGCGCCAGCAGCTTCTACAGGGGAAACGAGCAGTACTTC

v_call: TRBV5-5
clone_size: .
d_call: .
j_call: TRBJ1-6
cdr3_aa: CASSLRGSSYNSPLHF
cdr3_nt: TGTGCCAGCAGCTTGCGGGGAAGCTCCTATAATTCACCCCTCCACTTT

v_call: TRBV18
clone_size: once
d_call: .
j_call: TRBJ1-1
cdr3_aa: CASSMSGSLNTEAFF
cdr3_nt: TGTGCCAGCTCTATGTCAGGGTCTCTGAACACTGAAGCTTTCTTT

v_call: TRBV3-1/TRBV3-2
clone_size: .
d_call: TRBD1
j_call: TRBJ2-5
cdr3_aa: CASSQSDRVQETQYF
cdr3_nt: TGTGCCAGCAGCCAATCGGACAGGGTCCAAGAGACCCAGTACTTC

v_call: TRBV6-5
clone_size: .
d_call: .
j_call: TRBJ1-2
cdr3_aa: CASSYGNAGNGYTF
cdr3_nt: TGTGCCAGCAGTTACGGCAACGCGGGGAATGGCTACACCTTC

v_call: TRBV7-9
clone_size: .
d_call: .
j_call: TRBJ1-4
cdr3_aa: CASSLGGGKEKLFF
cdr3_nt: TGTGCCAGCAGCTTAGGGGGAGGGAAGGAAAAACTGTTTTTT

v_call: TRBV27
clone_size: once
d_call: .
j_call: TRBJ1-2
cdr3_aa: CASSSTRTVNYGYTF
cdr3_nt: TGTGCCAGCAGTTCTACCCGGACAGTAAACTATGGCTACACCTTC

v_call: TRBV29-1
clone_size: .
d_call: .
j_call: TRBJ1-1
cdr3_aa: CSVVPRGVGTEAFF
cdr3_nt: TGCAGCGTTGTCCCCCGGGGGGTTGGCACTGAAGCTTTCTTT

v_call: TRBV6-5
clone_size: .
d_call: .
j_call: TRBJ1-2
cdr3_aa: CASSYSRTGGNYGYTF
cdr3_nt: TGTGCCAGCAGTTACTCGAGAACCGGGGGTAACTATGGCTACACCTTC

v_call: TRBV11-2
clone_size: .
d_call: .
j_call: TRBJ2-1
cdr3_aa: CASSSAAVEQFF
cdr3_nt: TGTGCCAGCAGTTCTGCAGCGGTCGAGCAGTTCTTC

v_call: TRBV5-8
clone_size: .
d_call: TRBD1
j_call: TRBJ1-2
cdr3_aa: CASLEGQIYGYTF
cdr3_nt: TGTGCCAGCCTGGAGGGACAGATCTATGGCTACACCTTC

v_call: TRBV14
clone_size: .
d_call: .
j_call: TRBJ1-2
cdr3_aa: CASSQDRGAYGYTF
cdr3_nt: TGTGCCAGCAGCCAAGATCGCGGGGCGTATGGCTACACCTTC

v_call: TRBV9
clone_size: .
d_call: .
j_call: TRBJ1-5
cdr3_aa: CASSVTGGNQPQHF
cdr3_nt: TGTGCCAGCAGCGTGACAGGCGGCAATCAGCCCCAGCATTTT

v_call: TRBV9
clone_size: .
d_call: TRBD1
j_call: TRBJ1-1
cdr3_aa: CASSGQGEEAFF
cdr3_nt: TGTGCCAGCAGCGGACAGGGTGAGGAAGCTTTCTTT

v_call: TRBV3-1/TRBV3-2
clone_size: .
d_call: .
j_call: TRBJ1-2
cdr3_aa: CASSQVLHGYTF
cdr3_nt: TGTGCCAGCAGCCAAGTACTGCATGGCTACACCTTC

v_call: TRBV10-2
clone_size: .
d_call: .
j_call: TRBJ1-4
cdr3_aa: CASSTWGANEKLFF
cdr3_nt: TGCGCCAGCAGTACCTGGGGCGCTAATGAAAAACTGTTTTTT

v_call: TRBV6-1
clone_size: .
d_call: .
j_call: TRBJ2-6
cdr3_aa: CASSEVGGALASGANVLTF
cdr3_nt: TGTGCCAGCAGTGAAGTGGGGGGGGCCCTCGCCTCTGGGGCCAACGTCCTGACTTTC

v_call: TRBV9
clone_size: .
d_call: .
j_call: TRBJ1-3
cdr3_aa: CASSDNSGNTIYF
cdr3_nt: TGTGCCAGCAGCGACAACTCTGGAAACACCATATATTTT

v_call: TRBV11-2
clone_size: few
d_call: .
j_call: TRBJ1-2
cdr3_aa: CASSPSVLYGYTF
cdr3_nt: TGTGCCAGCAGCCCCTCGGTCCTTTATGGCTACACCTTC

v_call: TRBV7-9
clone_size: .
d_call: .
j_call: TRBJ1-1
cdr3_aa: CASSEQWDTEAFF
cdr3_nt: TGTGCCAGCAGCGAACAGTGGGACACTGAAGCTTTCTTT

v_call: TRBV5-1
clone_size: .
d_call: .
j_call: TRBJ1-4
cdr3_aa: CASSRATNEKLFF
cdr3_nt: TGCGCCAGCAGCCGCGCAACTAATGAAAAACTGTTTTTT

v_call: TRBV19
clone_size: .
d_call: TRBD1
j_call: TRBJ1-1
cdr3_aa: CASSPRDRGFTTEAFF
cdr3_nt: TGTGCCAGTAGCCCCCGGGACAGGGGGTTCACCACTGAAGCTTTCTTT

v_call: TRBV5-8
clone_size: .
d_call: .
j_call: TRBJ1-4
cdr3_aa: CASSLDRSGKLFF
cdr3_nt: TGTGCCAGCAGCTTGGATCGGAGCGGAAAACTGTTTTTT

v_call: TRBV3-1/TRBV3-2
clone_size: .
d_call: .
j_call: TRBJ1-2
cdr3_aa: CASSLDGNYGYTF
cdr3_nt: TGTGCCAGCAGCCTTGACGGGAACTATGGCTACACCTTC

v_call: TRBV27
clone_size: .
d_call: TRBD1
j_call: TRBJ1-2
cdr3_aa: CASSSPGQGNYGYTF
cdr3_nt: TGTGCCAGCAGTTCCCCGGGACAGGGTAACTATGGCTACACCTTC